This T cell receptor (beta chain) stems from a study of blood T cell repertoires in COVID-19. Trimming stripped 7 bases from V and 0 bases from J, with 15 bases between. Per germline, CDR1 SNHLY and CDR2 FYNNEI. The CDR3 extends over 15 amino acids. Data came from immunoSEQ multiplex PCR; TCRdb stores just in-frame clones and leaves some out. The table includes about 160,000 clones, 70% to 85% detected once. The source material was peripheral blood. This receptor was identified in a woman aged 40 to 55 with COVID-19, enrolled during active disease. The chain combines TRBV2 with TRBJ1-1, with D perhaps TRBD1 (6 bases). The CDR3 coding sequence is TGTGCCAGCACAACAGGGAGGGGGGTGAACACTGAAGCTTTCTTT. Translated: CASTTGRGVNTEAFF.